A selection of T cell receptor beta chains follows, all from one sample in a study of Graves' ophthalmopathy and Graves' hyperthyroidism. TCRdb recomputed calls from the multiplex PCR reads with MiXCR, one row per CDR3 protein. This table holds about 740,000 distinct CDR3 sequences, approximately 40% found once. What was sequenced was peripheral blood. The source of these receptors is an adult man with Graves' ophthalmopathy. Each CDR3 is given with its conserved first and last residue. Fields, in order: V gene, J gene, D gene, clone size, CDR3 protein, CDR3 DNA. A D gene is named only where the DNA matches it firmly. The size field is filled for only some rows; it gives once, few, many or a size class.

TRBV7-9	TRBJ2-7	.	.	CASSPPGRVGNEQYF	TGTGCCAGCAGCCCTCCGGGCAGGGTGGGAAACGAGCAGTACTTC
TRBV25-1	TRBJ1-2	.	once	CASSEFSGTRAGGYTF	TGTGCCAGCAGTGAGTTCTCCGGGACACGGGCCGGGGGCTACACCTTC
TRBV6-1	TRBJ1-4	.	many	CASSVKTEKLFF	TGTGCCAGCAGTGTAAAGACAGAGAAACTGTTTTTT
TRBV9	TRBJ2-7	.	.	CASSLRGGPGDEQYF	TGTGCCAGCAGCCTCAGAGGGGGGCCTGGGGACGAGCAGTACTTC
TRBV15	TRBJ1-2	.	many	CATSREGRADGYTF	TGTGCCACCAGCAGAGAGGGCAGGGCCGATGGCTACACCTTC
TRBV7-9	TRBJ1-3	TRBD1	.	CASSDSGTAGNTIYF	TGTGCCAGCAGCGACTCCGGGACAGCTGGAAACACCATATATTTT
TRBV12-3/TRBV12-4	TRBJ2-7	TRBD2	.	CASSFRGSGTSYYEQYF	TGTGCCAGCAGTTTTAGGGGTAGCGGGACGTCATACTACGAGCAGTACTTC
TRBV7-2	TRBJ2-2	TRBD2	.	CASSSIAGGPGELFF	TGTGCCAGCAGCTCGATAGCGGGGGGGCCCGGGGAGCTGTTTTTT
TRBV25-1	TRBJ2-2	TRBD2	.	CASSLSGTSGTGELFF	TGTGCCAGCAGCCTCTCCGGGACTAGCGGAACCGGGGAGCTGTTTTTT
TRBV24-1	TRBJ1-5	TRBD1	.	CATSDLGTGRNQPQHF	TGTGCCACCAGTGACCTAGGGACAGGCCGAAATCAGCCCCAGCATTTT
TRBV29-1	TRBJ2-7	.	few	CSVEGAYEQYF	TGCAGCGTTGAGGGGGCCTACGAGCAGTACTTC
TRBV20-1	TRBJ2-7	.	.	CSARTTENAAYEQYF	TGCAGTGCTAGAACTACAGAAAATGCCGCCTACGAGCAGTACTTC
TRBV7-9	TRBJ1-4	TRBD1	few	CAGASGGSFPNEKLFF	TGTGCCGGCGCATCAGGGGGCAGTTTTCCTAATGAAAAACTGTTTTTT
TRBV30	TRBJ2-7	.	.	CAWSDREISYEQYF	TGTGCCTGGAGTGACAGGGAGATCTCCTACGAGCAGTACTTC
TRBV13	TRBJ1-5	TRBD1	.	CASSASGTGKPQHF	TGTGCCAGCAGCGCTTCCGGGACAGGGAAGCCCCAGCATTTT
TRBV5-1	TRBJ1-2	TRBD1	.	CASSVGQGLWANYGYTF	TGCGCCAGCAGCGTGGGACAGGGGCTTTGGGCTAACTATGGCTACACCTTC
TRBV6-5	TRBJ2-5	.	few	CASRFRWGETQYF	TGTGCCAGCAGGTTTCGATGGGGAGAGACCCAGTACTTC
TRBV20-1	TRBJ2-5	TRBD2	.	CSATGWTSGRAYQETQYF	TGCAGTGCTACCGGGTGGACTAGCGGGAGGGCCTACCAAGAGACCCAGTACTTC
TRBV7-9	TRBJ2-2	.	.	CASSLKTGELFF	TGTGCCAGCAGCTTGAAGACCGGGGAGCTGTTTTTT
TRBV2	TRBJ1-5	TRBD1	.	CASSGTGTGDQPQHF	TGTGCCAGCAGTGGGACAGGGACAGGGGATCAGCCCCAGCATTTT
TRBV4-1	TRBJ1-4	.	many	CASRRTATNEKLFF	TGTGCCAGCAGGAGGACTGCAACTAATGAAAAACTGTTTTTT
TRBV7-9	TRBJ2-7	.	.	CASSGGTYERYF	TGTGCCAGCAGCGGCGGGACCTACGAGCGGTACTTC
TRBV2	TRBJ2-5	.	once	CASSFFVGSETQYF	TGTGCCAGCAGTTTTTTTGTAGGCAGCGAGACCCAGTACTTC
TRBV29-1	TRBJ2-5	.	.	CSVVDRQETQYF	TGCAGCGTTGTTGACAGACAAGAGACCCAGTACTTC
TRBV29-1	TRBJ2-7	.	.	CSVSGGYRREQYF	TGCAGCGTTAGTGGGGGGTATAGACGCGAGCAGTACTTC
TRBV20-1	TRBJ1-2	.	.	CSARDNSQINYGYTF	TGCAGTGCTAGAGATAATTCGCAGATAAACTATGGCTACACCTTC
TRBV7-9	TRBJ2-2	TRBD2	few	CASSPTGGRSGELFF	TGTGCCAGCAGCCCCACCGGCGGGAGGTCCGGGGAGCTGTTTTTT
TRBV2	TRBJ1-2	.	few	CASSSDPSRGFGYTF	TGTGCCAGCAGTTCGGATCCGTCCAGGGGTTTTGGCTACACCTTC
TRBV20-1	TRBJ2-7	.	.	CSAELGTDTQYF	TGCAGTGCTGAGCTAGGCACAGATACGCAGTACTTC